This TCR beta chain was found in a study of T cell changes during pregnancy in multiple sclerosis. Germline loops: CDR1 SGHAT, CDR2 FQNNGV. This CDR3 spans 16 amino acids. Losses at the gene ends were 3 bases for V and 8 bases for J; bases not matched to a gene: 11. Sequenced by immunoSEQ multiplex PCR; TCRdb stores in-frame clones only, minus some. The sample lists 50,000 or so clones, around 92% occurring once. Here the sequenced sample was peripheral blood, taken after pregnancy. The gene calls are TRBV11-2 and TRBJ2-5; 11 nucleotides line up with TRBD2. The clonotype comes from a female donor in good health, enrolled as a control in a pregnancy study. The DNA of the CDR3 is TGTGCCAGCAGCTTTGCTAGCGGGGGGCCCGATGCTACCCAGTACTTC. Its translation: CASSFASGGPDATQYF.